One and the same sample provided the 17 T cell receptor beta chains below, sequenced in a study of PD-1 blockade in classical Hodgkin lymphoma. Method: immunoSEQ multiplex PCR; TCRdb's copy keeps in-frame clones and lacks some. The profile shows about 42,000 clones, approximately 70% of them singletons. Brentuximab vedotin exposure varied among the patients, all of whom had relapsed after autologous stem cell transplantation. Sequencing used peripheral blood mononuclear cells (PBMCs), obtained at baseline. These receptors were obtained from a human donor with classical Hodgkin lymphoma.

This sequence joins TRBV29-1 and TRBJ1-2; the D gene is possibly TRBD1 (6 bases). Per the germline V gene, CDR1 is SQVTM and CDR2 is ANQGSEA. CDR3 length equals 9 residues. Trimming stripped 7 bases from V and 8 bases from J, with 8 bases between. CDR3 sequence: CSAGAGYTF. For the CDR3, the DNA is TGCAGCGCGGGGGCGGGCTACACCTTC.

This clone was recorded only once. The J gene is TRBJ1-2, the V gene TRBV6-5; D not certain. V was trimmed by 2 bases and J by 7 bases, leaving 11 bases between them. The germline gives CDR1 MNHEY, CDR2 SVGAGI. This CDR3 comprises 13 residues. CDR3 sequence: CASSYEEGPGYTF. The CDR3 DNA reads TGTGCCAGCAGTTACGAGGAAGGGCCTGGCTACACCTTC.

The rearrangement uses TRBV7-9 and TRBJ1-2, with TRBD1 as a possible D gene (5 bases). This CDR3 contains 15 residues. The V and J ends lost 5 bases and 6 bases respectively, with 19 bases between them. Germline assignment: CDR1 SEHNR and CDR2 FQNEAQ (reference sequence). CDR3 sequence (DNA): TGTGCCAGCAGCCACCAGACAGAAAGAGCGAATGGCTACACCTTC. This translates into CASSHQTERANGYTF.

This clone occurred a few times. This rearrangement joins TRBV13 to TRBJ1-2, with D unclear. Germline V gives CDR1 PRHDT, CDR2 FYEKMQ (reference sequence). This CDR3 has 12 residues. Trimming removed 3 bases at V and 7 bases at J, with 9 bases between. CDR3 region: CASSFGVSGYTF. The CDR3 coding sequence is TGTGCCAGCAGCTTCGGGGTGTCTGGCTACACCTTC.

CDR3 in DNA: TGTGCCAGCAGTCCCGGGTGGAACACTGAAGCTTTCTTT. Translated: CASSPGWNTEAFF. V is TRBV6-5 and J is TRBJ1-1; D ambiguous. This CDR3 is 13 amino acids long. Germline CDR1 MNHEY, CDR2 SVGAGI. V was cut by 5 bases and J by 1 base, with 8 bases left in between.

This clone was picked up a small number of times. The V gene is TRBV7-8, the J gene TRBJ2-1, with TRBD1 matching 7 bases. CDR3 length equals 16 residues. CDR1 is SGHVS and CDR2 is FQNEAQ in the germline V gene. V lost 5 bases and J lost 4; bases outside the gene matches: 11. In nucleotides, the CDR3 is TGTGCCAGCAGCCTGGCCATGGGACAGCTTTACAATGAGCAGTTCTTC. It codes for CASSLAMGQLYNEQFF.

The V call is TRBV27, the J call TRBJ1-1; 10 bases are shared with TRBD1. The CDR3 is 14 amino acids. Trimming took 6 bases from V and 5 from J; bases not matched to a gene: 6. The germline V gene encodes CDR1 MNHEY and CDR2 SMNVEV (reference sequence). DNA of the CDR3: TGTGCCAGCAGAGCGGGACAGGGGCCGACTGAAGCTTTCTTT. Translated: CASRAGQGPTEAFF.

The V call is TRBV4-3, the J call TRBJ1-1; no clear D gene. The CDR3 length is 14 residues. Looked up from germline, CDR1 is LGHNA and CDR2 is YSLEER. The V and J ends lost 1 base and 1 base respectively, with 7 bases between them. CDR3 region: CASSQGTENTEAFF. CDR3 in DNA: TGCGCCAGCAGCCAAGGGACGGAGAACACTGAAGCTTTCTTT.

The gene calls are TRBV7-8 and TRBJ1-6; D not resolved. V was pared by 4 bases and J by 0 bases, with 13 bases between. Per the germline V gene, CDR1 is SGHVS and CDR2 is FQNEAQ. The CDR3 loop spans 17 amino acids. CDR3 loop: CASSSSPGVSYNSPLHF. The DNA for the CDR3 is TGTGCCAGCAGCTCCAGCCCTGGGGTCTCCTATAATTCACCCCTCCACTTT.

The chain carries TRBV11-3 and TRBJ1-2; D is possibly TRBD1 (5 bases). V lost 3 bases, J lost 8 bases, and 13 bases lay in between. Germline V gives CDR1 SGHNT, CDR2 YENEEA. CDR3 length: 13 amino acids. CDR3 amino acids: CASSFNQGAGYTF. CDR3 DNA sequence: TGTGCCAGCAGCTTTAATCAGGGTGCGGGCTACACCTTC.

The gene calls are TRBV28 and TRBJ1-3; 9 bases align to TRBD1. The junction had 9 bases not matched to a gene; V was cut back by 5 bases and J by 1 base. In germline, CDR1 is MDHEN, CDR2 SYDVKM. The CDR3 runs 17 residues. CDR3: CASSRQGVALSGNTIYF. The CDR3 DNA reads TGTGCCAGCAGTCGACAGGGGGTAGCTTTATCTGGAAACACCATATATTTT.

The gene calls are TRBV4-1 and TRBJ1-5; 7 bases align to TRBD1. This CDR3 has 15 residues. Germline V gene sequence: CDR1 MGHRA, CDR2 YSYEKL. V trimming: 1 base; J trimming: 5 bases; junction bases outside the gene matches: 5. CDR3 in amino acids: CASSQVGTDDQPQHF. The CDR3 bases are TGCGCCAGCAGCCAAGTGGGGACAGACGATCAGCCCCAGCATTTT.

The genes are TRBV7-2 and TRBJ1-1, with D maybe TRBD1 (6 bases). Trimming left V 6 bases short and J 11 bases short, with 16 bases between. CDR1 SGHTA and CDR2 FQGNSA come from the germline V gene. CDR3 length: 12 amino acids. CDR3 sequence reads: CASRPPQGYAFF. The CDR3 DNA reads TGTGCCAGCAGACCCCCCCAGGGGTACGCTTTCTTT.

This clone has a handful of counts. This chain joins TRBV4-3 and TRBJ2-5, with TRBD2 identical over 8 bases. Germline CDR1 LGHNA, CDR2 YSLEER. This CDR3 has 17 amino acids. V was pared by 1 base and J by 5 bases, with 12 bases of the junction left unmatched. CDR3 nucleotide sequence: TGCGCCAGCAGCCAAGTAGAAGTCCTAGCGGGTGGCGAGACCCAGTACTTC. Encoded protein: CASSQVEVLAGGETQYF.

V usage is TRBV7-9 and J usage is TRBJ2-7; perhaps TRBD1 as D (7 bases). CDR1 is SEHNR, CDR2 FQNEAQ, per germline (reference sequence). V shed 0 bases and J shed 7 bases, with 13 bases lying between them. The CDR3 extends over 14 amino acids. DNA of the CDR3: TGTGCCAGCAGCTTAGCCCGACAGGGAGGTGAGCAGTACTTC. It yields the protein CASSLARQGGEQYF.

The genes are TRBV29-1 and TRBJ2-2; possibly TRBD1 or TRBD2 for D (5 bases each). V shed 3 bases and J shed 6 bases, with 20 bases lying between them. Germline CDR1 is SQVTM and CDR2 is ANQGSEA. The CDR3 is 16 residues long. CDR3 DNA: TGCAGCGTTGAGGGGGTTGGGCTAGGGGATCCCGGGGAGCTGTTTTTT. Protein product: CSVEGVGLGDPGELFF.

This chain connects TRBV4-2 to TRBJ2-1; D is unresolved. The germline V and J ends were trimmed by 1 base and 6 bases, with 4 bases remaining between them. The CDR3 length is 12 residues. Germline CDR1 is LGHNA and CDR2 is YNFKEQ. CDR3 DNA: TGTGCCAGCAGCCAAGGTCCCAATGAGCAGTTCTTC. It codes for CASSQGPNEQFF.